This is a list of T cell receptor beta chains from one sample in a study of cytomegalovirus exposure and HLA in healthy donors. Assay used: immunoSEQ multiplex PCR; TCRdb lists only in-frame clones, some missing. The sample has around 150,000 clones, approximately 80% seen once; the top ten hold 2.5% to 3.5%. The specimen sequenced was PBMCs. The receptors shown here come from a male donor in good health and CMV-seronegative. CDR3s include the opening cysteine and the closing phenylalanine or tryptophan. The D gene is left open where the match is weak. A row's size may be missing; if present it is once, few, many or a size class.

-	-	TRBJ1-6	TRBV2	TGTGCCAGCAGTGAAGCCTCCGGGGGGGCGAATTCCTATAATTCACCCCTCCACTTT	CASSEASGGANSYNSPLHF
-	TRBD2	TRBJ2-7	TRBV5-4	TGTGCCAGCAGCCCGCTAGCGGACCCCTACGAGCAGTACTTC	CASSPLADPYEQYF
-	TRBD1	TRBJ2-3	TRBV2	TGTGCCAGCAGTTGGGACAGGGGAACAGATACGCAGTATTTT	CASSWDRGTDTQYF
-	TRBD1	TRBJ1-1	TRBV11-1	TGTGCCACCCTACGGGACAGGGGGGAAGCTTTCTTT	CATLRDRGEAFF
-	TRBD1	TRBJ1-2	TRBV5-1	TGCGCCAGCAGCTTGGGGGACAGAACTAACTATGGCTACACCTTC	CASSLGDRTNYGYTF
once	TRBD2	TRBJ2-2	TRBV7-3	TGTGCCAGCAGCTCCGGGACTAGCGGGAGCACCGGGGAGCTGTTTTTT	CASSSGTSGSTGELFF
-	TRBD1	TRBJ2-3	TRBV7-2	TGTGCCAGCAGCTCGCGACAGGGGAACACAGATACGCAGTATTTT	CASSSRQGNTDTQYF
once	-	TRBJ2-5	TRBV25-1	TGTGCCAGCCAGCCTCACGAGGAAGAGACCCAGTACTTC	CASQPHEEETQYF
-	TRBD1	TRBJ2-7	TRBV29-1	TGCAGCGCCCGGGACAGCGCCTACGAGCAGTACTTC	CSARDSAYEQYF
-	-	TRBJ2-7	TRBV6-1	TGTGCCAGCAGCCCAGGTTCCTCAAAGCGGTACGAGCAGTACTTC	CASSPGSSKRYEQYF
-	-	TRBJ2-3	TRBV6-1	TGTGCCAGCAGTGAATTTGGAGGCGGAGGCACAGATACGCAGTATTTT	CASSEFGGGGTDTQYF
few	TRBD1	TRBJ1-4	TRBV18	TGTGCCAGCTCCCCCGAGGGACAGGGAGGCGGGCGACTGTTTTTT	CASSPEGQGGGRLFF
-	TRBD1	TRBJ1-1	TRBV6-6	TGTGCCAGCAGTTCTACAGGGGGAGGTGAAGCTTTCTTT	CASSSTGGGEAFF
-	TRBD2	TRBJ2-2	TRBV18	TGTGCCAGCTCACCGCTACTTGGCGGGAGAAGAACCGGGGAGCTGTTTTTT	CASSPLLGGRRTGELFF
-	-	TRBJ1-2	TRBV28	TGTGCCTGCCTCCAGGATGGCTACACCTTC	CACLQDGYTF
-	-	TRBJ1-3	TRBV9	TGTGCCAGCAGCGTAGGAGCAGGCTCCTCTGGAAACACCATATATTTT	CASSVGAGSSGNTIYF
-	TRBD1	TRBJ1-4	TRBV7-9	TGTGCCAGCAGCTTGGGACAGGGACTTGAAAAACTGTTTTTT	CASSLGQGLEKLFF
-	-	TRBJ1-5	TRBV7-9	TGTGCCAGCAGCAGGGGTAGCCAGCCCCAGCATTTT	CASSRGSQPQHF
-	TRBD1	TRBJ2-7	TRBV19	TGTGCCAGTAGTATGTGGGACAGGACCTACGAGCAGTACTTC	CASSMWDRTYEQYF
-	TRBD1	TRBJ2-1	TRBV5-8	TGTGCCAGCAGCTCAGGACAGGGCCGTCCCCCCCCCGAGCAGTTCTTC	CASSSGQGRPPPEQFF
once	-	TRBJ2-5	TRBV27	TGTGCCAGCAGCCTACTGCTTCGGGAGACCCAGTACTTC	CASSLLLRETQYF
-	-	TRBJ2-3	TRBV28	TGTGCCAGCAGTTTGGTTAGCCCAGATACGCAGTATTTT	CASSLVSPDTQYF
-	-	TRBJ2-1	TRBV28	TGTGCCAGCAGTTATGGAGGGGCCAATGAGCAGTTCTTC	CASSYGGANEQFF
-	TRBD1	TRBJ1-6	TRBV9	TGTGCCAGCAGCGGTTCAGGGGGCGGGAATTCACCCCTCCACTTT	CASSGSGGGNSPLHF
-	-	TRBJ1-2	TRBV15	TGTGCCACCAGCAGAGATATGGGGGGTACCTATGGCTACACCTTC	CATSRDMGGTYGYTF
-	TRBD1	TRBJ1-1	TRBV27	TGTGCCAGCAGTTCGTACACAGGGGTAAGCACTGAAGCTTTCTTT	CASSSYTGVSTEAFF
-	TRBD2	TRBJ2-1	TRBV30	TGTGCCTGGATGAAGCAGGGAGGGGACCTCTTC	CAWMKQGGDLF
-	TRBD1	TRBJ2-3	TRBV18	TGTGCCAGCTCACCTCCGGAGACAGGGGGCACAGATACGCAGTATTTT	CASSPPETGGTDTQYF
-	-	TRBJ1-2	TRBV15	TGTGCCACCAGCAGAGATCGGGGGTCCTACTATGGCTACACCTTC	CATSRDRGSYYGYTF
-	-	TRBJ1-5	TRBV19	TGTGCCAGTAGGCCCGGGGGGCAGCCCCAGCATTTT	CASRPGGQPQHF
-	-	TRBJ1-2	TRBV5-1	TGCGCCAGCAGCGTCGATCCAGGGATCTTCGGCTACACCTTC	CASSVDPGIFGYTF
-	TRBD2	TRBJ2-5	TRBV28	TGTGCCAGCAGTTCGGGGTGGGGGGGAGAGACCCAGTACTTC	CASSSGWGGETQYF
-	TRBD1	TRBJ1-2	TRBV28	TGTGCCAGCAGTTGGGACAGGATCCTCTATGGCTACACCTTC	CASSWDRILYGYTF